This record concerns one T cell receptor beta chain sequence. This entry is derived from a study of blood T cell repertoires in COVID-19. Study context: Spain, Italy and the United States supplied samples that represented acute and convalescent COVID-19. The analysed material was cDNA or gDNA that came from T cells, B-cell-depleted T cells, or PBMCs.

V trimming: 6 bases; J trimming: 3 bases; junction bases outside the gene matches: 0. Germline CDR1 is SNHLY and CDR2 is FYNNEI. The CDR3 runs to 12 residues. Authors' methods: Estimated nucleated cell counts came from reference gene primer amplification. Generated by immunoSEQ multiplex PCR, the TCRdb table keeps only in-frame clones and is missing some. Clone size and V and J calls were adopted from that table, with D and trimming inferred from the DNA. The sample includes under 200,000 clones, 75% to 95% seen only once; the top ten take approximately 0.48%. The TCR originated in a man aged 45-65 years with acute or convalescent COVID-19. Input material: peripheral blood. V usage is TRBV2 and J usage is TRBJ2-5; 8 nucleotides agree with TRBD1. In DNA form, the CDR3 reads TGTGCCAGCAGGACAGGGGAAGAGACCCAGTACTTC. Protein sequence: CASRTGEETQYF. Using reference TRBV2 and TRBJ2-5 for the parts outside the CDR3, the full variable domain is EPEVTQTPSHQVTQMGQEVILRCVPISNHLYFYWYRQILGQKVEFLVSFYNNEISEKSEIFDDQFSVERPDGSNFTLKIRSTKLEDSAMYFCASRTGEETQYFGPGTRLLVL.